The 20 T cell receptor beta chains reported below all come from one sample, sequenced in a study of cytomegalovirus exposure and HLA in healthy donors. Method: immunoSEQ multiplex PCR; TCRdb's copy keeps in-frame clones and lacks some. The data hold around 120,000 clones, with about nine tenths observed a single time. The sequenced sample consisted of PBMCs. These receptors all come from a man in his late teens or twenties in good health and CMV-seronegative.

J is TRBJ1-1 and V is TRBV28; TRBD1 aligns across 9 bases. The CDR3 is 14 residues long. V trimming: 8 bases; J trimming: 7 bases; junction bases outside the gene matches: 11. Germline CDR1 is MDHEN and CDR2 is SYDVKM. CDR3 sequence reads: CASQTDRGVSEAFF. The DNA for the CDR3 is TGTGCCAGCCAAACCGACAGGGGGGTTAGTGAAGCTTTCTTT.

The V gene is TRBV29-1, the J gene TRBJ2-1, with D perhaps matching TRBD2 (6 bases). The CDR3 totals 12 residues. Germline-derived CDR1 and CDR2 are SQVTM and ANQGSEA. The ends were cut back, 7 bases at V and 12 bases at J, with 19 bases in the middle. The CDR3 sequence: CSGSGSPGLQFF. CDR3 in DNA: TGCAGCGGCTCCGGGAGCCCGGGGTTGCAGTTCTTC.

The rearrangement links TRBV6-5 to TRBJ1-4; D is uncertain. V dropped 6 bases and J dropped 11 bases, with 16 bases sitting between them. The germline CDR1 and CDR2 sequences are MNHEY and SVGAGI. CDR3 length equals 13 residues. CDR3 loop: CASRSETRNKLFF. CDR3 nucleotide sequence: TGTGCCAGCAGGTCCGAGACACGGAACAAACTGTTTTTT.

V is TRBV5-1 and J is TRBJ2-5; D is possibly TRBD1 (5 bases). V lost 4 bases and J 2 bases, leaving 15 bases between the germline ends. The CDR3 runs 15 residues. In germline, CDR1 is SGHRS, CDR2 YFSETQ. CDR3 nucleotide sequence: TGCGCCAGCAGCCCCGGTTTGGGGCTTCAAGAGACCCAGTACTTC. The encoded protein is CASSPGLGLQETQYF.

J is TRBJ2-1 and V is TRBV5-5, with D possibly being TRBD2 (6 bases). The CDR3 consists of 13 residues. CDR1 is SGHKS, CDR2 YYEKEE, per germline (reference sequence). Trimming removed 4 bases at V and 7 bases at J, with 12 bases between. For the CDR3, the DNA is TGTGCCAGCAGCCCCCGCGGGGCAAATGAGCAGTTCTTC. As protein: CASSPRGANEQFF. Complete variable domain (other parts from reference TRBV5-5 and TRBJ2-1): DAGVTQSPTHLIKTRGQQVTLRCSPISGHKSVSWYQQVLGQGPQFIFQYYEKEERGRGNFPDRFSARQFPNYSSELNVNALLLGDSALYLCASSPRGANEQFFGPGTRLTVL.

The CDR3 nucleotides read TGTGCCAGCAGCGGACAGGTTAGCAATCAGCCCCAGCATTTT. Encoded protein: CASSGQVSNQPQHF. The V gene is TRBV6-6, the J gene TRBJ1-5, with TRBD1 matching over 7 bases. V gave up 6 bases and J gave up 0 bases; unmatched junction bases: 2. From germline, CDR1 is MNHNY and CDR2 SVGAGI (reference sequence). The length of the CDR3 is 14 residues.

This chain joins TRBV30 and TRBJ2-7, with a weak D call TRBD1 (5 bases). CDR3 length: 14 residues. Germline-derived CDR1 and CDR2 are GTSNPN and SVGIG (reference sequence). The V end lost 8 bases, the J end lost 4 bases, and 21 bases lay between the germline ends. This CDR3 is CALKGADLKYEQYF. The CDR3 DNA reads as TGTGCCCTCAAAGGGGCCGACCTGAAGTACGAGCAGTACTTC.

The CDR3 DNA is TGTGCCAGCAGACTGGACAGGGGGCGATCCACTGAAGCTTTCTTT. It specifies CASRLDRGRSTEAFF. V is TRBV7-2 and J is TRBJ1-1; 11 bases are shared with TRBD1. Germline V gives CDR1 SGHTA, CDR2 FQGNSA. V lost 6 bases, J lost 4 bases, and 7 bases stayed unmatched. The CDR3 is 15 residues long. Full variable domain (missing parts from reference TRBV7-2 and TRBJ1-1): GAGVSQSPSNKVTEKGKDVELRCDPISGHTALYWYRQSLGQGLEFLIYFQGNSAPDKSGLPSDRFSAERTGGSVSTLTIQRTQQEDSAVYLCASRLDRGRSTEAFFGQGTRLTVV.

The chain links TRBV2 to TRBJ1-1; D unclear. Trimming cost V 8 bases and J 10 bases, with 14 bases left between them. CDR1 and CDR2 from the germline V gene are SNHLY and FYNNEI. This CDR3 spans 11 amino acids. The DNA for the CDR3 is TGTGCCAGCGCCGTCGGGGATTTAGCTTTCTTT. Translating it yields CASAVGDLAFF.

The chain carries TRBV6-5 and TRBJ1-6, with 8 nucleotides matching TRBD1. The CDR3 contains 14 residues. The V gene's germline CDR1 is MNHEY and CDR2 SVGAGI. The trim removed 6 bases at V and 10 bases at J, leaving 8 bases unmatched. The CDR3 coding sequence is TGTGCCAGCAGCCGACAGGGGAAAACCTCACCCCTCCACTTT. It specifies CASSRQGKTSPLHF.

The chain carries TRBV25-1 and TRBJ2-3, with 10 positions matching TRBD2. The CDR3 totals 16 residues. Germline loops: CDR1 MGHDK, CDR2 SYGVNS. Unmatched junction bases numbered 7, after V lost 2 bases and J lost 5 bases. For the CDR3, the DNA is TGTGCCAGCAGTGAACTAGCGGGAGTGGGTGTAGATACGCAGTATTTT. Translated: CASSELAGVGVDTQYF.

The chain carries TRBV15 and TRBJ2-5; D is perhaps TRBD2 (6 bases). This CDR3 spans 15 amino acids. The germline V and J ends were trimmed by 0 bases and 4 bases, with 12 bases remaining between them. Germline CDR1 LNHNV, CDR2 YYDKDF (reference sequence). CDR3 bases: TGTGCCACCAGCAGAGATACTAGCTCGCCAGAGACCCAGTACTTC. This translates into CATSRDTSSPETQYF. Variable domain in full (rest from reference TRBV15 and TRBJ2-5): DAMVIQNPRYQVTQFGKPVTLSCSQTLNHNVMYWYQQKSSQAPKLLFHYYDKDFNNEADTPDNFQSRRPNTSFCFLDIRSPGLGDTAMYLCATSRDTSSPETQYFGPGTRLLVL.

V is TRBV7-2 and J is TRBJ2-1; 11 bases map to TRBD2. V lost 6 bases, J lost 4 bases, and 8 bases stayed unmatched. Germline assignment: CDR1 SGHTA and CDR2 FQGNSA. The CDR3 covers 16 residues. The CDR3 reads CASSSTTSGGYNEQFF. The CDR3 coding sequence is TGTGCCAGCAGTTCCACCACTAGCGGGGGTTACAATGAGCAGTTCTTC.

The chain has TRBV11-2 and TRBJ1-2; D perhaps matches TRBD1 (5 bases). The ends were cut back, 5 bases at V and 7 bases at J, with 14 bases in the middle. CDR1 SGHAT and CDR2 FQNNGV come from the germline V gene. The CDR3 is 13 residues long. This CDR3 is CASSPQGVGGYTF. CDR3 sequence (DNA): TGTGCCAGCAGCCCACAAGGGGTGGGTGGCTACACCTTC.

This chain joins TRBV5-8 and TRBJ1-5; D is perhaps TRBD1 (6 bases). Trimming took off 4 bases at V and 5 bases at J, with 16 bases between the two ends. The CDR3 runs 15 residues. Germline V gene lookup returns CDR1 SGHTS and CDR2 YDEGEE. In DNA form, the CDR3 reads TGTGCCAGCAGCCCGAACAGGGTCCGTTATCAGCCCCAGCATTTT. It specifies CASSPNRVRYQPQHF. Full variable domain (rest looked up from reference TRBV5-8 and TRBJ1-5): EAGVTQSPTHLIKTRGQQATLRCSPISGHTSVYWYQQALGLGLQFLLWYDEGEERNRGNFPPRFSGRQFPNYSSELNVNALELEDSALYLCASSPNRVRYQPQHFGDGTRLSIL.

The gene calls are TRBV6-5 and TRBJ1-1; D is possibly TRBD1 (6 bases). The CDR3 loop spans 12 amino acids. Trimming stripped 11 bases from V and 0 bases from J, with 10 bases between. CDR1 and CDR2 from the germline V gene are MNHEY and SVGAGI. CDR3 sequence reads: CASKGVNTEAFF. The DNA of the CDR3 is TGTGCCTCCAAGGGGGTGAACACTGAAGCTTTCTTT.

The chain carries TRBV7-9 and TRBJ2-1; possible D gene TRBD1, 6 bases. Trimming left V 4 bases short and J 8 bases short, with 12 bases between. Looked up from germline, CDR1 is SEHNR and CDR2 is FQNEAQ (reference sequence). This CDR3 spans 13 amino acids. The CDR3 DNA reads TGTGCCAGCAGCTCCACAGGGCTTGATGAGCAGTTCTTC. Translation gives CASSSTGLDEQFF.

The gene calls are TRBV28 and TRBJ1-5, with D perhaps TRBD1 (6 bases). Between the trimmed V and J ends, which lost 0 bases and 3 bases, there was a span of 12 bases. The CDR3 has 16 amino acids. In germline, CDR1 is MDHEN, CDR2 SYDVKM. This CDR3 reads CASSLWDSRNNQPQHF. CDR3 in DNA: TGTGCCAGCAGTTTATGGGACAGCAGGAACAATCAGCCCCAGCATTTT.

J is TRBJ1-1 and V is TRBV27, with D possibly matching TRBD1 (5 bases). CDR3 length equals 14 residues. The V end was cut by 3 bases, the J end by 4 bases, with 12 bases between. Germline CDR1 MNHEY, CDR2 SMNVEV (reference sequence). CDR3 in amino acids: CASSFAREGTEAFF. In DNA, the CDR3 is TGTGCCAGCAGTTTCGCCAGGGAGGGCACTGAAGCTTTCTTT.

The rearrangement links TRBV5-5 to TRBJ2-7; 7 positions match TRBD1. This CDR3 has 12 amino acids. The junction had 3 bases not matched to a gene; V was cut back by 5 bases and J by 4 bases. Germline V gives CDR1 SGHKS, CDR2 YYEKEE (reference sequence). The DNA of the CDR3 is TGTGCCAGCAGAGAGACAGGGTACGAGCAGTACTTC. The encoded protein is CASRETGYEQYF.